This T cell receptor beta chain comes out of a study of CD8 T cells in ankylosing spondylitis. In germline, CDR1 is SGDLS, CDR2 YYNGEE. The V and J ends lost 2 bases and 3 bases respectively, with 9 bases between them. The CDR3 runs 15 residues. Generation of TCR beta libraries employed quantitative 5'-RACE incorporating molecular barcodes. TCRdb reprocessed the 5' RACE reads with MiXCR, giving one entry per CDR3 protein. The sample shows some 38,000 distinct CDR3 sequences, approximately 3% of them seen only once. Findings and limits, study-wide: Characteristic of ankylosing spondylitis blood, it appeared, was a TCR beta motif comprising about eight highly homologous variants.

This clonotype was detected ten times or more. Its antigen remains unidentified. The clonotype originates from a male donor with ankylosing spondylitis or in good health (not recorded which). The source material was blood, either unsorted or a sorted T cell fraction (not recorded which). V is TRBV9 and J is TRBJ1-6; D unresolved. The CDR3 region is CASSVLTDYNSPLHF. The CDR3 DNA follows: TGTGCCAGCAGCGTTCTAACAGACTATAATTCACCCCTCCACTTT.